This entry lists 19 T cell receptor beta chains sequenced from one sample in a study of blood T cell repertoires in COVID-19. Assay: immunoSEQ multiplex PCR; the TCRdb copy retains only in-frame clones and omits some. The sample consists of 50,000 to 65,000 clones, roughly 71% of them appearing once. The sequencing sample was made of peripheral blood. The receptors shown here come from an elderly woman with acute or convalescent COVID-19.

V and J are TRBV6-5 and TRBJ1-2, with TRBD1 identical over 11 bases. CDR1 MNHEY and CDR2 SVGAGI come from the germline V gene. The CDR3 is 13 amino acids. Trimming at V came to 4 bases and at J to 7 bases, leaving 2 bases not matched to a gene. CDR3 DNA sequence: TGTGCCAGCAGTTGGACAGGGGGCTTTGGCTACACCTTC. Its translation is CASSWTGGFGYTF.

This clone was recorded once. This chain links TRBV18 with TRBJ1-1; TRBD1 aligns across 8 bases. CDR1 and CDR2 (germline): KGHSH, LQKENI. The CDR3 is 13 amino acids. V lost 5 bases, J lost 5 bases, and 4 bases stayed unmatched. CDR3 nucleotide sequence: TGTGCCAGCTCAATTCGGACAGGGACTGAAGCTTTCTTT. Translated: CASSIRTGTEAFF. Combining the CDR3 with reference TRBV18 and TRBJ1-1 gives the whole variable domain NAGVMQNPRHLVRRRGQEARLRCSPMKGHSHVYWYRQLPEEGLKFMVYLQKENIIDESGMPKERFSAEFPKEGPSILRIQQVVRGDSAAYFCASSIRTGTEAFFGQGTRLTVV.

This clone showed up just a few times. The chain couples TRBV5-4 to TRBJ2-7; tentative D call: TRBD1 (5 bases). The V gene's germline CDR1 is SGHNT and CDR2 YYREEE (reference sequence). This CDR3 has 12 amino acids. Trimming cost V 0 bases and J 7 bases, with 8 bases left between them. DNA of the CDR3: TGTGCCAGCAGCTTGGACAAGGGGGAGCAGTACTTC. It yields the protein CASSLDKGEQYF.

The V call is TRBV5-1, the J call TRBJ1-1, with TRBD1 matching 9 bases. V lost 3 bases, J lost 1 base, and 1 base stayed unmatched. Per the germline V gene, CDR1 is SGHRS and CDR2 is YFSETQ. The CDR3 covers 14 residues. The CDR3 spells CASSSTGGNTEAFF. The CDR3 nucleotides read TGCGCCAGCAGCTCGACAGGGGGGAACACTGAAGCTTTCTTT.

The chain recombines TRBV7-2 with TRBJ1-4; no reliable D call. Germline assignment: CDR1 SGHTA and CDR2 FQGNSA. The CDR3 is 15 residues long. Trimming stripped 2 bases from V and 7 bases from J, with 14 bases between. The CDR3 region is CASSLYATGGEKLFF. DNA for the CDR3: TGTGCCAGCAGCTTATATGCGACTGGTGGTGAAAAACTGTTTTTT. Full variable domain (remainder filled in from reference TRBV7-2 and TRBJ1-4): GAGVSQSPSNKVTEKGKDVELRCDPISGHTALYWYRQSLGQGLEFLIYFQGNSAPDKSGLPSDRFSAERTGGSVSTLTIQRTQQEDSAVYLCASSLYATGGEKLFFGSGTQLSVL.

This chain joins TRBV28 and TRBJ1-5; possible D gene TRBD1, 5 bases. The CDR3 totals 15 residues. Trimming took 2 bases from V and 9 from J, leaving 17 bases between them. Germline values: CDR1 MDHEN, CDR2 SYDVKM. In DNA form, the CDR3 reads TGTGCCAGCAGTTTAGGGGGGACCGGGGGTTGGCCCCAGCATTTT. Translating gives CASSLGGTGGWPQHF.

This sequence joins TRBV4-3 and TRBJ1-6; possible D gene TRBD1, 6 bases. This CDR3 contains 15 residues. V shed 4 bases and J shed 4 bases, with 11 bases lying between them. Germline loops: CDR1 LGHNA, CDR2 YSLEER. The CDR3 region is CASSRGGRYNSPLHF. In DNA, the CDR3 is TGCGCCAGCAGCCGAGGGGGAAGGTATAATTCACCCCTCCACTTT.

There are a few counts of this clone. This chain links TRBV4-1 with TRBJ2-5; D is uncertain. The germline V and J ends were trimmed by 1 base and 5 bases, with 5 bases remaining between them. CDR1 and CDR2 from the germline V gene are MGHRA and YSYEKL. The CDR3 loop spans 12 amino acids. This CDR3 is CASSQAIETQYF. DNA of the CDR3: TGCGCCAGCAGCCAAGCTATCGAGACCCAGTACTTC.

The CDR3 protein is CASGLRQGAYGELFF. In DNA form, the CDR3 reads TGTGCTAGTGGTTTACGACAGGGGGCTTACGGGGAGCTGTTTTTT. The chain joins TRBV12-5 to TRBJ2-2, with TRBD1 matching 10 bases. The CDR3 sequence is 15 residues long. Germline V gene sequence: CDR1 LGHNT, CDR2 FRNRAP. V shed 3 bases, J shed 7 bases, and the junction held 5 bases outside the gene matches.

The chain has TRBV2 and TRBJ2-1, with 11 bases identical to TRBD2. V shed 2 bases, J shed 10 bases, and the junction held 1 base outside the gene matches. The CDR3 covers 13 residues. The V gene's germline CDR1 is SNHLY and CDR2 FYNNEI. Here the CDR3 DNA reads TGTGCCAGCAGTGAACTAGCGGGAGGAGAGCAGTTCTTC. Its protein product is CASSELAGGEQFF.

The chain has TRBV27 and TRBJ1-6; perhaps TRBD1 as D (6 bases). Germline values: CDR1 MNHEY, CDR2 SMNVEV (reference sequence). V was pared by 8 bases and J by 9 bases, with 20 bases between. The CDR3 is 15 residues long. The DNA for the CDR3 is TGTGCCAGCCGGGAACAGGGCATCGTCCCTTCACCCCTCCACTTT. This sequence encodes CASREQGIVPSPLHF.

The CDR3 DNA reads TGTGCCAGCAGTTGGGGCGTCAACACTGAAGCTTTCTTT. This encodes CASSWGVNTEAFF. The chain has TRBV27 and TRBJ1-1; possibly TRBD1 for D (5 bases). Germline V gene lookup returns CDR1 MNHEY and CDR2 SMNVEV (reference sequence). V was shortened by 4 bases and J by 2 bases, with 8 bases between the two germline ends. The CDR3 covers 13 residues.

V and J are TRBV10-3 and TRBJ2-3; 12 bases align to TRBD1. The junction had 4 bases not matched to a gene; V was cut back by 5 bases and J by 4 bases. The CDR3 sequence is 15 residues long. The V gene's germline CDR1 is ENHRY and CDR2 SYGVKD. The CDR3 sequence is CAISPGTGGPDTQYF. The DNA of the CDR3 is TGTGCCATCAGTCCCGGGACAGGGGGCCCAGATACGCAGTATTTT.

This chain uses TRBV12-5 with TRBJ2-1; D call uncertain. This CDR3 contains 12 residues. CDR1 is LGHNT and CDR2 is FRNRAP in the germline V gene. V was cut by 3 bases and J by 5 bases, with 5 bases left in between. CDR3 loop: CASGLFDNEQFF. CDR3 bases: TGTGCTAGTGGTTTATTCGACAATGAGCAGTTCTTC.

The chain recombines TRBV27 with TRBJ1-6, with D hard to call. CDR3 length: 13 amino acids. The ends were cut back, 5 bases at V and 4 bases at J, with 6 bases in the middle. The germline V gene encodes CDR1 MNHEY and CDR2 SMNVEV (reference sequence). The CDR3 DNA reads as TGTGCCAGCAGTACAAATTATAATTCACCCCTCCACTTT. Translating it yields CASSTNYNSPLHF.

V usage is TRBV19 and J usage is TRBJ1-3; 7 bases are a match to TRBD1. The CDR3 has 13 amino acids. With V trimmed by 2 bases and J by 8 bases, 3 bases remained unmatched. The germline gives CDR1 LNHDA, CDR2 SQIVND (reference sequence). In DNA form, the CDR3 reads TGTGCCAGTAGTATACAGGGGGGAGACACCATATATTTT. Its protein product is CASSIQGGDTIYF.

The CDR3 sequence: CASSPTKVGLGVGKQFF. DNA for the CDR3: TGCGCCAGCAGCCCCACCAAGGTGGGACTAGGGGTGGGGAAGCAGTTCTTC. The V gene is TRBV4-3, the J gene TRBJ2-1, with 8 bases aligning to TRBD2. This CDR3 has 17 amino acids. J was trimmed by 11 bases and V by 4 bases; bases with no gene match: 19. CDR1 LGHNA and CDR2 YSLEER come from the germline V gene.

The chain has TRBV29-1 and TRBJ2-5; TRBD2 agrees at 10 bases. This CDR3 is 17 amino acids long. Trimming took 5 bases from V and 4 from J; bases not matched to a gene: 16. Germline CDR1 and CDR2: SQVTM and ANQGSEA. The CDR3 coding sequence is TGCAGCGTTTCGGGGTTAGCGGGAGGCGGGGGGATAGAGACCCAGTACTTC. Protein sequence: CSVSGLAGGGGIETQYF.

The V call is TRBV10-3, the J call TRBJ2-2, with 9 bases matching TRBD2. V was pared by 0 bases and J by 7 bases, with 9 bases of the junction left unmatched. Looked up from germline, CDR1 is ENHRY and CDR2 is SYGVKD. The CDR3 is 17 residues long. CDR3 sequence: CAISESSAGGFVGELFF. The CDR3 DNA reads as TGTGCCATCAGTGAGTCATCAGCGGGAGGTTTCGTCGGGGAGCTGTTTTTT.